This T cell receptor (beta chain) was obtained from a study of blood T cells in healthy people across ages. Study background: About one barcoded beta molecule per two T cells was the capture yield of template switching. Study results and caveats: Conclusively comparing naive with antigen-experienced cells was impossible with unsorted PBMCs.

Per germline, CDR1 SGHRS and CDR2 YFSETQ. There are 15 residues in the CDR3. Trimming shortened V by 4 bases and J by 6 bases, and 17 bases separated the two germline ends. In the case of this clonotype: Antigen unknown.

A second PCR of 7 to 11 cycles used a sample-barcoded 5' primer and a J-beta primer mix. TCRdb itself ran the 5' RACE reads through MiXCR, one entry per CDR3 protein. The repertoire holds hundreds of thousands of distinct CDR3 sequences, with around 45% as singletons. The receptor was isolated from a man aged 60-69 years in good health. This chain connects TRBV5-1 to TRBJ2-1; D might be TRBD2 (5 bases). Sample: blood. This CDR3 reads CASSVRAAGFNEQFF. The CDR3 DNA reads as TGCGCCAGCAGCGTGCGGGCGGCGGGTTTCAATGAGCAGTTCTTC. Full variable domain (outside the CDR3, taken from reference TRBV5-1 and TRBJ2-1): KAGVTQTPRYLIKTRGQQVTLSCSPISGHRSVSWYQQTPGQGLQFLFEYFSETQRNKGNFPGRFSGRQFSNSRSEMNVSTLELGDSALYLCASSVRAAGFNEQFFGPGTRLTVL.